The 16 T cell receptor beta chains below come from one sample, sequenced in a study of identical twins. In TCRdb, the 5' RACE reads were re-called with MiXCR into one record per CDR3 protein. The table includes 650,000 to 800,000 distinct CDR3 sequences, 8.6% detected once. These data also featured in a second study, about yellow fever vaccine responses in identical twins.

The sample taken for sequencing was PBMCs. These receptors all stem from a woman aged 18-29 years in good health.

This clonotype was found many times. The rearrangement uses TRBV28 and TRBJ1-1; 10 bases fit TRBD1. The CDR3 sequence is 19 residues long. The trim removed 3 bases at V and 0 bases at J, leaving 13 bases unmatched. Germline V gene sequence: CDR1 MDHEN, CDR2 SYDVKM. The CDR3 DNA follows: TGTGCCAGCAGTTTTCCAGGGCGGGGACAGGGGACGGTGAACACTGAAGCTTTCTTT. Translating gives CASSFPGRGQGTVNTEAFF.

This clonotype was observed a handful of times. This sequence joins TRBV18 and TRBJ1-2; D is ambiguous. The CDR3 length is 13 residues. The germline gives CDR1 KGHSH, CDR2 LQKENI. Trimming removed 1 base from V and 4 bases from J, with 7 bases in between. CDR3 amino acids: CASSPQGGYGYTF. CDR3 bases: TGTGCCAGCTCACCACAGGGAGGCTATGGCTACACCTTC.

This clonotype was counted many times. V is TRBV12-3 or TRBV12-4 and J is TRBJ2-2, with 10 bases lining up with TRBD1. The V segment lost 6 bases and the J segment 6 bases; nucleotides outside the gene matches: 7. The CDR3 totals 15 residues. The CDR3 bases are TGTGCCAGCAGATCCGGGACAGGGGCCCCCGGGGAGCTGTTTTTT. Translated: CASRSGTGAPGELFF.

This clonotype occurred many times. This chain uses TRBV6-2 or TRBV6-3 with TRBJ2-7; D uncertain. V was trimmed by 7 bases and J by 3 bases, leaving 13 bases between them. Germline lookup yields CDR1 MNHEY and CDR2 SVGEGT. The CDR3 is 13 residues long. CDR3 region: CASKSTRSYEQYF. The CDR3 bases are TGTGCCAGCAAATCTACCCGGAGCTACGAGCAGTACTTC.

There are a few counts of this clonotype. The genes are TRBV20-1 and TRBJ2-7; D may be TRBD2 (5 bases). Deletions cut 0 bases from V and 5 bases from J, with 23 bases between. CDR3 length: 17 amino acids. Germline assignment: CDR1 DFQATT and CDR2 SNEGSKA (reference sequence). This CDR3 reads CSARDEVRAPLSDEQYF. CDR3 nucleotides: TGCAGTGCTAGAGATGAAGTTAGAGCCCCGCTTAGCGACGAGCAGTACTTC.

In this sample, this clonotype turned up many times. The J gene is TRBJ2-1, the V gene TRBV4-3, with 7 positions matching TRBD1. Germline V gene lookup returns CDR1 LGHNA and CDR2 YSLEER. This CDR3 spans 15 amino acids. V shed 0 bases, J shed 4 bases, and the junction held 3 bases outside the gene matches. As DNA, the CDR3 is TGCGCCAGCAGCCAAGAGACAGGGTCATACAATGAGCAGTTCTTC. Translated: CASSQETGSYNEQFF.

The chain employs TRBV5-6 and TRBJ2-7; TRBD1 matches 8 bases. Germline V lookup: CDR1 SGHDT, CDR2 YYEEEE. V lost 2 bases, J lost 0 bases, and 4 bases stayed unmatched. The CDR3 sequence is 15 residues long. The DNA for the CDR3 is TGTGCCAGCAGCTTTGGGGACAGGCTCTCCTACGAGCAGTACTTC. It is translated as CASSFGDRLSYEQYF.

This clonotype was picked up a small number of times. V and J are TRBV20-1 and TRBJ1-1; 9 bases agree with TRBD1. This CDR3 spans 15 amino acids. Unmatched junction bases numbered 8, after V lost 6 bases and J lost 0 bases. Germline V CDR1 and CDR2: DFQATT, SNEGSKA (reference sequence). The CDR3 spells CSATTGGSMNTEAFF. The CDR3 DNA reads TGCAGTGCGACGACAGGGGGGAGCATGAACACTGAAGCTTTCTTT.

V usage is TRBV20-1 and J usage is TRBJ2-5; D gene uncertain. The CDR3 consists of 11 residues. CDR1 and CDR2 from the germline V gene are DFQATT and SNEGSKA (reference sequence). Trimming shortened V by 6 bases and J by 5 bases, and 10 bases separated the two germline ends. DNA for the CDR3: TGCAGTGCCCTTGTAGGGGAGACCCAGTACTTC. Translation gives CSALVGETQYF.

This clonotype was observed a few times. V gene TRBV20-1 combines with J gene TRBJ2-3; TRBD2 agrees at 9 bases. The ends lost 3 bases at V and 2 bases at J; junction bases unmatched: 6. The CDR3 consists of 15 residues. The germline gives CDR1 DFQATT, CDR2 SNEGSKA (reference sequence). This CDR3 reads CSARTSGQSTDTQYF. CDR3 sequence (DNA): TGCAGTGCTAGGACTAGCGGCCAATCCACAGATACGCAGTATTTT.

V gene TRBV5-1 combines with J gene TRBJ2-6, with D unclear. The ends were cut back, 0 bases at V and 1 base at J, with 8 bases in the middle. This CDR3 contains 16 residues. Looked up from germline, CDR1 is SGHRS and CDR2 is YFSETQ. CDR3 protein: CASSLAPSSGANVLTF. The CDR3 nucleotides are TGCGCCAGCAGCTTGGCCCCTTCTTCTGGGGCCAACGTCCTGACTTTC.

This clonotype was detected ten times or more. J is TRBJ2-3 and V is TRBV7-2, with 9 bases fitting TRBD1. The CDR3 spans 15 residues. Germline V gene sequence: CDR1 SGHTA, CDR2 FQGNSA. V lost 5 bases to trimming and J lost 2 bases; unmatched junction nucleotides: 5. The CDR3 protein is CASSVGTGYTDTQYF. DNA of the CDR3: TGTGCCAGCAGCGTCGGGACAGGGTACACAGATACGCAGTATTTT.

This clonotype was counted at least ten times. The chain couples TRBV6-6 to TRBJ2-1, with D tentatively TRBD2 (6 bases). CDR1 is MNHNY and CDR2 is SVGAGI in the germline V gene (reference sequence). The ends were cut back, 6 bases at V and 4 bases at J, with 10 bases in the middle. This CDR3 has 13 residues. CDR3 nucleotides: TGTGCCAGCAGGACAGCGGGTTACAATGAGCAGTTCTTC. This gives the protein CASRTAGYNEQFF.

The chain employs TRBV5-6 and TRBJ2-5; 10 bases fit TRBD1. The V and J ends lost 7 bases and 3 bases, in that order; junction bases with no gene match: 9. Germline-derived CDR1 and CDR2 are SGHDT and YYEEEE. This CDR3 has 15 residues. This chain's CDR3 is CASADPDRGKETQYF. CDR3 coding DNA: TGTGCCAGCGCCGACCCGGACAGGGGGAAAGAGACCCAGTACTTC.

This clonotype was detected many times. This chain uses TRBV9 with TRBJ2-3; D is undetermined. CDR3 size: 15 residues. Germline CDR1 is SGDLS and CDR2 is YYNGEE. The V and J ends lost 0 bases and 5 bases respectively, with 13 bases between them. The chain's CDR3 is CASSVDAPHGDTQYF. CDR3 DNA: TGTGCCAGCAGCGTAGATGCACCTCATGGAGATACGCAGTATTTT.

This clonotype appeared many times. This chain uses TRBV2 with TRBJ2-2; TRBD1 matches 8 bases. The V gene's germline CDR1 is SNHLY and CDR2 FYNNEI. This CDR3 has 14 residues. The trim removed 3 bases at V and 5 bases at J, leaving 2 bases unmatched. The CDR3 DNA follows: TGTGCCAGCAGTGACAGGGGGCGGACCGGGGAGCTGTTTTTT. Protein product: CASSDRGRTGELFF.